Listed below are T cell receptor beta chains from one sample, sequenced in a study of pediatric ulcerative colitis. The repertoire was sequenced with immunoSEQ multiplex PCR; TCRdb's copy has only in-frame clones and lacks some. The profile covers approximately 15,000 clones, with roughly 70% appearing a single time and around 3.7% taken by the ten largest. Sequenced input: gut tissue. These TCRs come from a girl under 18 with moderate ulcerative colitis. Each CDR3 is given with its conserved first and last residue. A D gene is named only where the DNA matches it firmly. Size is stated for part of the rows, as once, few or many counts, or as a class when the clone is expanded.

J gene: TRBJ1-2; clone size: .; V gene: TRBV5-4; D gene: .; CDR3 protein: CASSPAGDQRRGYTF; CDR3 DNA: TGTGCCAGCAGCCCTGCTGGGGACCAACGACGGGGCTACACCTTC
J gene: TRBJ1-2; clone size: few; V gene: TRBV7-9; D gene: .; CDR3 protein: CASTPVWNPNYGYTF; CDR3 DNA: TGTGCCAGCACCCCCGTTTGGAACCCGAACTATGGCTACACCTTC
J gene: TRBJ2-1; clone size: .; V gene: TRBV11-2; D gene: TRBD1; CDR3 protein: CASSAGQANEQFF; CDR3 DNA: TGTGCCAGCAGCGCCGGACAGGCCAATGAGCAGTTCTTC
J gene: TRBJ2-1; clone size: few; V gene: TRBV9; D gene: TRBD2; CDR3 protein: CASSVAGTSGGDFYNEQFF; CDR3 DNA: TGTGCCAGCAGCGTAGCTGGGACTAGCGGGGGGGATTTCTACAATGAGCAGTTCTTC
J gene: TRBJ1-5; clone size: few; V gene: TRBV19; D gene: .; CDR3 protein: CASSPYSNQPQHF; CDR3 DNA: TGTGCCAGTAGTCCCTATAGCAATCAGCCCCAGCATTTT
J gene: TRBJ2-5; clone size: .; V gene: TRBV5-1; D gene: TRBD2; CDR3 protein: CASSFTSGRFGETQYF; CDR3 DNA: TGCGCCAGCAGCTTCACTAGCGGGAGATTCGGTGAGACCCAGTACTTC
J gene: TRBJ1-3; clone size: .; V gene: TRBV6-1; D gene: .; CDR3 protein: CASSEGPGKGNTIYF; CDR3 DNA: TGTGCCAGCAGTGAAGGGCCAGGAAAAGGAAACACCATATATTTT
J gene: TRBJ2-1; clone size: .; V gene: TRBV15; D gene: .; CDR3 protein: CATSRDLVSYNEQFF; CDR3 DNA: TGTGCCACCAGCAGAGATCTCGTCTCCTACAATGAGCAGTTCTTC
J gene: TRBJ2-3; clone size: .; V gene: TRBV29-1; D gene: TRBD2; CDR3 protein: CSAEGGDTQYF; CDR3 DNA: TGCAGCGCCGAGGGAGGGGATACGCAGTATTTT
J gene: TRBJ1-1; clone size: .; V gene: TRBV27; D gene: TRBD1; CDR3 protein: CASSLSGQGAEAFF; CDR3 DNA: TGTGCCAGCAGTTTATCGGGACAGGGCGCTGAAGCTTTCTTT
J gene: TRBJ1-2; clone size: .; V gene: TRBV9; D gene: .; CDR3 protein: CASSVDGGYGYTF; CDR3 DNA: TGTGCCAGCAGCGTAGATGGGGGCTATGGCTACACCTTC
J gene: TRBJ1-2; clone size: .; V gene: TRBV23-1; D gene: .; CDR3 protein: CASLSGTSAEDYGYTF; CDR3 DNA: TGCGCCAGCCTTTCTGGGACCTCGGCAGAGGACTATGGCTACACCTTC
J gene: TRBJ2-3; clone size: few; V gene: TRBV19; D gene: .; CDR3 protein: CASSITADTQYF; CDR3 DNA: TGTGCCAGTAGTATAACCGCAGATACGCAGTATTTT
J gene: TRBJ2-3; clone size: .; V gene: TRBV19; D gene: TRBD1; CDR3 protein: CASSIPPPGQGSDTQYF; CDR3 DNA: TGTGCCAGTAGTATCCCCCCCCCGGGACAGGGGTCAGATACGCAGTATTTT
J gene: TRBJ1-1; clone size: .; V gene: TRBV19; D gene: .; CDR3 protein: CASSIDASGNTEAFF; CDR3 DNA: TGTGCCAGTAGTATAGATGCTTCGGGGAACACTGAAGCTTTCTTT
J gene: TRBJ2-6; clone size: .; V gene: TRBV10-3; D gene: .; CDR3 protein: CAISEGDSGANVLTF; CDR3 DNA: TGTGCCATCAGTGAGGGGGACTCTGGGGCCAACGTCCTGACTTTC
J gene: TRBJ2-7; clone size: .; V gene: TRBV29-1; D gene: TRBD2; CDR3 protein: CSVVLAGLFYEQYF; CDR3 DNA: TGCAGCGTTGTGCTAGCGGGGCTCTTTTACGAGCAGTACTTC
J gene: TRBJ2-3; clone size: .; V gene: TRBV12-2; D gene: .; CDR3 protein: CASRSQRPGGTDTQYF; CDR3 DNA: TGTGCAAGTCGCTCCCAACGGCCGGGAGGCACAGATACGCAGTATTTT
J gene: TRBJ1-5; clone size: once; V gene: TRBV10-3; D gene: .; CDR3 protein: CAISGTLTSGQPQHF; CDR3 DNA: TGTGCCATCAGTGGGACACTGACCTCGGGTCAGCCCCAGCATTTT
J gene: TRBJ1-5; clone size: .; V gene: TRBV2; D gene: TRBD1; CDR3 protein: CASTGSGGVDQPQHF; CDR3 DNA: TGTGCCAGCACGGGGTCAGGGGGCGTAGACCAGCCCCAGCATTTT
J gene: TRBJ1-1; clone size: .; V gene: TRBV27; D gene: .; CDR3 protein: CASSRNRRSNTEAFF; CDR3 DNA: TGTGCCAGCAGTAGAAACAGAAGGTCGAACACTGAAGCTTTCTTT
J gene: TRBJ1-1; clone size: .; V gene: TRBV11-2; D gene: .; CDR3 protein: CASSLPPGGGKAFF; CDR3 DNA: TGTGCCAGCAGCTTACCCCCGGGGGGGGGAAAAGCTTTCTTT
J gene: TRBJ2-7; clone size: .; V gene: TRBV5-8; D gene: .; CDR3 protein: CASSPPGGPYEQYF; CDR3 DNA: TGTGCCAGCAGCCCACCCGGGGGGCCGTACGAGCAGTACTTC
J gene: TRBJ2-1; clone size: .; V gene: TRBV6-1; D gene: TRBD1; CDR3 protein: CASSKGQGVVEQFF; CDR3 DNA: TGTGCCAGCAGTAAGGGACAGGGGGTTGTTGAGCAGTTCTTC
J gene: TRBJ1-2; clone size: .; V gene: TRBV29-1; D gene: .; CDR3 protein: CSVVGRGLNYGYTF; CDR3 DNA: TGCAGCGTTGTGGGGCGGGGACTTAACTATGGCTACACCTTC
J gene: TRBJ1-3; clone size: .; V gene: TRBV10-3; D gene: TRBD1; CDR3 protein: CAIRGTGVGNTIYF; CDR3 DNA: TGTGCCATCAGGGGGACAGGGGTTGGAAACACCATATATTTT
J gene: TRBJ2-4; clone size: .; V gene: TRBV6-1; D gene: TRBD2; CDR3 protein: CASSELLAGKDIQYF; CDR3 DNA: TGTGCCAGCAGTGAACTCCTAGCGGGAAAGGACATTCAGTACTTC
J gene: TRBJ1-1; clone size: .; V gene: TRBV6-1; D gene: .; CDR3 protein: CASSEAPGDTEAFF; CDR3 DNA: TGTGCCAGCAGTGAAGCGCCAGGGGACACTGAAGCTTTCTTT
J gene: TRBJ2-7; clone size: .; V gene: TRBV5-6; D gene: .; CDR3 protein: CASSLGGTSYEQYF; CDR3 DNA: TGTGCCAGCAGCTTAGGCGGGACTTCCTACGAGCAGTACTTC
J gene: TRBJ1-6; clone size: .; V gene: TRBV5-6; D gene: .; CDR3 protein: CASSQNLGVQPLHF; CDR3 DNA: TGTGCCAGCAGCCAGAATTTGGGCGTCCAACCCCTCCACTTT
J gene: TRBJ2-7; clone size: .; V gene: TRBV6-1; D gene: TRBD1; CDR3 protein: CASSGSPGGYEQYF; CDR3 DNA: TGTGCCAGCAGTGGGTCGCCAGGGGGCTACGAGCAGTACTTC
J gene: TRBJ2-7; clone size: .; V gene: TRBV9; D gene: .; CDR3 protein: CASSGYSSAEQYF; CDR3 DNA: TGTGCCAGCAGCGGATATAGTAGCGCCGAGCAGTACTTC
J gene: TRBJ2-5; clone size: .; V gene: TRBV9; D gene: .; CDR3 protein: CASSVAVRETQYF; CDR3 DNA: TGTGCCAGCAGCGTAGCTGTCCGAGAGACCCAGTACTTC
J gene: TRBJ1-1; clone size: few; V gene: TRBV5-1; D gene: .; CDR3 protein: CASSWEKNTEAFF; CDR3 DNA: TGCGCCAGCAGCTGGGAGAAGAACACTGAAGCTTTCTTT
J gene: TRBJ1-1; clone size: .; V gene: TRBV5-4; D gene: TRBD1; CDR3 protein: CASSSKDRVVTEAFF; CDR3 DNA: TGTGCCAGCAGCTCAAAAGACAGGGTGGTCACTGAAGCTTTCTTT
J gene: TRBJ1-1; clone size: .; V gene: TRBV29-1; D gene: TRBD1; CDR3 protein: CSVEGATGGGTEAFF; CDR3 DNA: TGCAGCGTTGAAGGCGCGACAGGGGGTGGAACTGAAGCTTTCTTT
J gene: TRBJ2-3; clone size: few; V gene: TRBV12-5; D gene: .; CDR3 protein: CASGLGSRTDTQYF; CDR3 DNA: TGTGCTAGTGGTTTAGGTAGCCGCACAGATACGCAGTATTTT
J gene: TRBJ1-1; clone size: once; V gene: TRBV2; D gene: .; CDR3 protein: CASSGTPLTEAFF; CDR3 DNA: TGTGCCAGCAGCGGGACACCACTCACTGAAGCTTTCTTT
J gene: TRBJ1-2; clone size: few; V gene: TRBV29-1; D gene: .; CDR3 protein: CSVEGRGRSYGYTF; CDR3 DNA: TGCAGCGTTGAAGGTCGGGGCCGGTCGTATGGCTACACCTTC
J gene: TRBJ2-5; clone size: .; V gene: TRBV7-6; D gene: .; CDR3 protein: CASSLNRGGETQYF; CDR3 DNA: TGTGCCAGCAGCTTAAACAGGGGGGGAGAGACCCAGTACTTC
J gene: TRBJ1-5; clone size: .; V gene: TRBV5-5; D gene: .; CDR3 protein: CASSLQYREGSNQPQHF; CDR3 DNA: TGTGCCAGCAGCCTACAATACAGGGAAGGGAGCAATCAGCCCCAGCATTTT
J gene: TRBJ2-7; clone size: .; V gene: TRBV19; D gene: .; CDR3 protein: CASSIGPSLYEQYF; CDR3 DNA: TGTGCCAGTAGTATCGGACCTTCTCTGTACGAGCAGTACTTC
J gene: TRBJ1-5; clone size: .; V gene: TRBV19; D gene: .; CDR3 protein: CASSMGGYRAQPQHF; CDR3 DNA: TGTGCCAGTAGTATGGGCGGTTACAGAGCCCAGCCCCAGCATTTT
J gene: TRBJ1-3; clone size: .; V gene: TRBV6-1; D gene: .; CDR3 protein: CASREATGGGNTIYF; CDR3 DNA: TGTGCCAGCAGGGAGGCCACAGGAGGAGGAAACACCATATATTTT
J gene: TRBJ1-4; clone size: once; V gene: TRBV2; D gene: .; CDR3 protein: CASSQAPRRDEKLFF; CDR3 DNA: TGTGCCAGCAGCCAGGCCCCCCGTAGGGATGAAAAACTGTTTTTT
J gene: TRBJ1-2; clone size: .; V gene: TRBV18; D gene: .; CDR3 protein: CASSPRIYGYTF; CDR3 DNA: TGTGCCAGCTCACCTCGGATCTATGGCTACACCTTC
J gene: TRBJ2-5; clone size: .; V gene: TRBV5-6; D gene: TRBD1; CDR3 protein: CASSSDTGGRETQYF; CDR3 DNA: TGTGCCAGCAGCTCAGATACAGGGGGCAGAGAGACCCAGTACTTC
J gene: TRBJ1-4; clone size: .; V gene: TRBV19; D gene: .; CDR3 protein: CASNPGQGHGKLFF; CDR3 DNA: TGTGCCAGTAATCCAGGGCAGGGGCACGGAAAACTGTTTTTT
J gene: TRBJ1-1; clone size: .; V gene: TRBV5-1; D gene: .; CDR3 protein: CASSKNRQQSTEAFF; CDR3 DNA: TGCGCCAGCAGCAAGAACAGGCAACAGTCCACTGAAGCTTTCTTT
J gene: TRBJ2-7; clone size: .; V gene: TRBV6-4; D gene: .; CDR3 protein: CASSDSGTRPYSYEQYF; CDR3 DNA: TGTGCCAGCAGTGATTCCGGGACAAGGCCTTACTCCTACGAGCAGTACTTC
J gene: TRBJ2-3; clone size: once; V gene: TRBV2; D gene: TRBD1; CDR3 protein: CASRQGSATDTQYF; CDR3 DNA: TGTGCCAGCCGACAGGGGTCGGCTACAGATACGCAGTATTTT
J gene: TRBJ2-1; clone size: .; V gene: TRBV27; D gene: TRBD2; CDR3 protein: CASRLAGGNEQFF; CDR3 DNA: TGTGCCAGCAGACTAGCGGGAGGGAATGAGCAGTTCTTC
J gene: TRBJ2-1; clone size: .; V gene: TRBV10-3; D gene: TRBD2; CDR3 protein: CAISESSGGTYNEQFF; CDR3 DNA: TGTGCCATCAGTGAGTCGTCGGGGGGGACCTACAATGAGCAGTTCTTC
J gene: TRBJ1-6; clone size: .; V gene: TRBV2; D gene: .; CDR3 protein: CASSEGGSSYNSPLHF; CDR3 DNA: TGTGCCAGCAGTGAAGGGGGATCGTCCTATAATTCACCCCTCCACTTT
J gene: TRBJ1-2; clone size: .; V gene: TRBV11-2; D gene: .; CDR3 protein: CASSHSSSPFGYTF; CDR3 DNA: TGTGCCAGCAGCCACTCGAGCAGTCCGTTCGGCTACACCTTC
J gene: TRBJ2-7; clone size: .; V gene: TRBV7-8; D gene: .; CDR3 protein: CASRYQVWAPYEQYF; CDR3 DNA: TGTGCCAGCAGATATCAGGTTTGGGCCCCCTACGAGCAGTACTTC
J gene: TRBJ2-7; clone size: .; V gene: TRBV5-4; D gene: .; CDR3 protein: CASSLRTASYEQYF; CDR3 DNA: TGTGCCAGCAGCTTAAGGACGGCCTCCTACGAGCAGTACTTC
J gene: TRBJ2-6; clone size: .; V gene: TRBV5-6; D gene: .; CDR3 protein: CASSFEGSGANVLTF; CDR3 DNA: TGTGCCAGCAGCTTTGAGGGCTCTGGGGCCAACGTCCTGACTTTC
J gene: TRBJ2-4; clone size: .; V gene: TRBV2; D gene: TRBD2; CDR3 protein: CASGTSGNIQYF; CDR3 DNA: TGTGCCAGCGGGACTAGCGGAAACATTCAGTACTTC
J gene: TRBJ1-5; clone size: .; V gene: TRBV6-1; D gene: .; CDR3 protein: CASSETRREGQPQHF; CDR3 DNA: TGTGCCAGCAGTGAAACCCGTAGGGAGGGTCAGCCCCAGCATTTT